This T cell receptor beta chain was documented in a study of tumor and adjacent non-tumor tissue in lung cancer. Study-level information: Aged about 31 to 85 years, patients included roughly 10 men and five or six women with stage I to III disease. Around 4.5 million productive TCRbeta reads were obtained per sample on average. General study results and limits: Compared with tumor, normal lung showed significantly lower TCR diversity.

No cell sorting was done before RNA was extracted from the tissue. Three rounds of nested PCR, following a modified ARM-PCR protocol, produced the TCRbeta library. Using its own MiXCR run on the multiplex PCR reads, TCRdb lists one record per CDR3 protein. The data show 120,000 or so distinct CDR3 sequences, about 66% seen once. Germline CDR1 DFQATT, CDR2 SNEGSKA (reference sequence). The CDR3 consists of 13 residues. V lost 5 bases and J lost 0, with 11 bases in between. There are many counts of this clonotype. Its cognate antigen is unknown. The sample taken for sequencing was lung tumor tissue. The chain joins TRBV20-1 to TRBJ2-7, with a possible D match to TRBD2 (5 bases). This clonotype was sampled from a young man with non-small cell lung cancer. The CDR3 loop reads CSAQRESSYEQYF. CDR3 nucleotide sequence: TGCAGTGCTCAGAGGGAGAGCTCCTACGAGCAGTACTTC.